The source of this T cell receptor beta chain is a study of regulatory T cells in long-lasting Graves disease (dated by TCRdb to the early 2020s). Regarding the research as a whole: Persistent Graves' disease was defined as persistently positive TSH receptor autoantibodies together with antithyroid drug treatment for over 5 years. Patients with persistent Graves' disease were compared with patients with newly diagnosed Graves' disease using TCR sequencing and RNA sequencing of peripheral blood. The study was registered as a clinical trial and conducted in China. A total of about 33 samples underwent TCR sequencing, from roughly 13 patients with persistent Graves' disease and approximately 20 patients with newly diagnosed Graves' disease. Antithyroid drugs had been taken for approximately 10 years on average by persistent Graves' disease patients in the clinical cohort.

The CDR3 measures 14 amino acids from cysteine to phenylalanine. Just the 42-base CDR3 DNA is kept, in frame starting at base 1. V and J are trimmed by 3 bases and 5 bases, and the gene matches miss 5 bases of the junction. For CDR1 and CDR2, the germline V gene lists SGHTA and FQGNSA. This specimen's time point label, interpreted: persistent/refractory GD, antithyroid drugs over 5 years with positive TRAb. For both TCR sequencing and RNA sequencing, RNA was extracted from PBMCs in TRIzol. The diagnosis of Graves' disease was made according to American Thyroid Association guidelines. Patients were recruited from an endocrinology department in Xi'an, China. Each patient gave 9 to 10 milliliters of peripheral blood, collected in an EDTA anticoagulant tube. Ficoll Paque Plus density gradient separation was used to isolate PBMCs, and no additional T cell sorting was done. An Agilent 2100 Bioanalyzer and agarose gel were used to check RNA quality, while a NanoDrop 2000 measured RNA concentration.

This clonotype was observed many times. Its specific antigen is unknown. Base qualities are not provided; no much larger clone lies one nucleotide away. Library preparation employed multiplex PCR. Sequenced on an Illumina HiSeq 4000. iRepertoire HTBI primers and Arm-PCR amplification of CDR3 regions were used to construct TCR beta libraries. Before sequencing, the PCR products went through gel purification. Regarding the original processing steps: Gene usage analysis of CDR3 amino acid clonotypes relied on the approximately 68 TRBV and 12 to 15 TRBJ segments identified across samples. COPE and FqMerger were used to merge filtered high-quality paired reads into contigs. BLAST was used to align contigs to IMGT TRBV, TRBD and TRBJ reference genes, and CDR3 was defined according to IMGT. Clonotypes above 0.1% frequency were classified as highly expanded clones. Repertoire diversity was measured by Shannon entropy, and V-J evenness by the Gini coefficient. Clonotypes shared by more than one individual were considered public. The public reads were quality trimmed at Q25 with fastp and then assembled into clones with MiXCR by TCRdb, keeping productive beta chains. All rows with the same CDR3 protein become a single entry with the most common DNA and genes. TCRdb, rather than the study authors, made the V and J calls. The sample has 350,000 to 450,000 distinct CDR3 sequences on record, about 20% of them singletons. In total, the top ten clones hold under 25% of the sample.

General conclusions and limits of the study: As a limitation, the authors acknowledged that the small sample size may reduce accuracy. Persistent patients shared more public clonotypes among themselves (around 2,800) than newly diagnosed patients did (roughly 920). Sequencing and analysis were restricted to the TCR beta chain. Compared with newly diagnosed patients, persistent Graves' disease patients had lower TCR Shannon entropy and fewer highly expanded clones, which suggests clonal expansion. TRBV28, TRBJ1-2 and TRBJ2-5 were preferentially used in persistent disease, while TRBV20-1 and TRBJ2-1 were favored in newly diagnosed disease. The study examined only peripheral blood because the primary lesion, thyroid tissue, could not be accessed.

This clonotype was sampled from a female donor with Graves disease. The material was peripheral blood mononuclear cells (PBMCs), obtained when the disease was refractory, from a patient treated with antithyroid drugs. The chain joins TRBV7-2 to TRBJ2-5; 8 of the junction bases match TRBD2. The DNA sequence is TGTGCCAGCAGCTTTGCGGGAGGTGGTGAGACCCAGTACTTC. Translation gives CASSFAGGGETQYF.